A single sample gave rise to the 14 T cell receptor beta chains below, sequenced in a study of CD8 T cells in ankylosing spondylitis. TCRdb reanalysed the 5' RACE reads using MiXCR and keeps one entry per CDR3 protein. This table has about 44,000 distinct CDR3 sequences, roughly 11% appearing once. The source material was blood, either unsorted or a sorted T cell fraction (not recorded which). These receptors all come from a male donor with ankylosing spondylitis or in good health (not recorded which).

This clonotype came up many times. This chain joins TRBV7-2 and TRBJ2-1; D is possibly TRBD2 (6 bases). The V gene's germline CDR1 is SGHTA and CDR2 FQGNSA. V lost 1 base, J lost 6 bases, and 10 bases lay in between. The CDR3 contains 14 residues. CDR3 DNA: TGTGCCAGCAGCTTAGTGGCTAGCGCCAATGAGCAGTTCTTC. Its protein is CASSLVASANEQFF.

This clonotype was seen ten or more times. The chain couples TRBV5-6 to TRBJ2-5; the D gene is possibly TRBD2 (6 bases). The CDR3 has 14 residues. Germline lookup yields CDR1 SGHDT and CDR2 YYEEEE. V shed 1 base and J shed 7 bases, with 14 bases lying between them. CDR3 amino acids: CASSLPWGGGTQYF. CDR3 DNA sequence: TGTGCCAGCAGCTTGCCTTGGGGAGGTGGGACCCAGTACTTC.

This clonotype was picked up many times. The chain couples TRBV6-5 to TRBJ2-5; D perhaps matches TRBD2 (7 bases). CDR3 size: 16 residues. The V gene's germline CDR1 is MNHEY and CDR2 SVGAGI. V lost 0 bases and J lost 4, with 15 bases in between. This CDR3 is CASSYSPGGRRETQYF. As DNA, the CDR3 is TGTGCCAGCAGTTACTCCCCGGGGGGCCGACGAGAGACCCAGTACTTC.

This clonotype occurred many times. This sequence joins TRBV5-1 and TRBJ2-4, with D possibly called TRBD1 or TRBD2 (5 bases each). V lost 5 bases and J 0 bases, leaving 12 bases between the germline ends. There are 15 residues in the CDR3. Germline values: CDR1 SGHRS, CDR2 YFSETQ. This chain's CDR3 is CASREGTVAKNIQYF. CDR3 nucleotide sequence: TGCGCCAGCAGAGAGGGGACCGTAGCCAAAAACATTCAGTACTTC.

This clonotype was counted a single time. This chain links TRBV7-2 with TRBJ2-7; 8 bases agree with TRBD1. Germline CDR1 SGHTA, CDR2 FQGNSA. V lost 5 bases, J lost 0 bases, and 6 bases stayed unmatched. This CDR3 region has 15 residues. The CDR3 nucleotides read TGTGCCAGCAGCAAAAACAGGGGGAGCTCCTACGAGCAGTACTTC. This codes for CASSKNRGSSYEQYF.

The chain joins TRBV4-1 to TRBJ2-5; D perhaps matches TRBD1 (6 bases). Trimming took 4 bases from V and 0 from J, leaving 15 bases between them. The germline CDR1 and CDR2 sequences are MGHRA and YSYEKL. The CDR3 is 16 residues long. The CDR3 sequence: CASSPLQGIDQETQYF. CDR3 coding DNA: TGCGCCAGCAGCCCACTCCAGGGGATCGACCAAGAGACCCAGTACTTC.

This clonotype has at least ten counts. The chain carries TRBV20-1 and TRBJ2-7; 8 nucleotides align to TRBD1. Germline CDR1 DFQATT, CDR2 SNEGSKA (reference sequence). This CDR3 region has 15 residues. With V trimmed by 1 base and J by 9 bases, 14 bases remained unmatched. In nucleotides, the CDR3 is TGCAGTGCTAGAGGGGGGACAGGACTAATAATCCGGCAGTACTTC. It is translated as CSARGGTGLIIRQYF.

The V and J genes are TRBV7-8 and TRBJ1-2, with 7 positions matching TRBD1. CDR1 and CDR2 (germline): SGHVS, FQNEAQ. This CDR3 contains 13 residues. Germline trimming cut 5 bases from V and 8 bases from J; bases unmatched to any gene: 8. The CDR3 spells CASSTGTDRGYTF. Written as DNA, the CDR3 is TGTGCCAGCAGCACCGGGACAGATCGAGGCTACACCTTC.

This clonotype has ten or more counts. CDR3 coding DNA: TGTGCCAGCACTTATACGACCAAGCCCTACGAGCAGTACTTC. Encoded protein: CASTYTTKPYEQYF. The chain has TRBV28 and TRBJ2-7; D remains ambiguous. The CDR3 has 14 amino acids. CDR1 and CDR2 from the germline V gene are MDHEN and SYDVKM. Trimming stripped 7 bases from V and 2 bases from J, with 15 bases between.

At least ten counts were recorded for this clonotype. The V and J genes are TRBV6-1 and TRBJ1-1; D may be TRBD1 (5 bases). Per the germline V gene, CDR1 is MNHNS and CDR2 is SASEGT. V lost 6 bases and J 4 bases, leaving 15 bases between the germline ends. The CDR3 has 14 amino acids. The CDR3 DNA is TGTGCCAGCAGCGACCACGGGACCTCCACTGAAGCTTTCTTT. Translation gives CASSDHGTSTEAFF.

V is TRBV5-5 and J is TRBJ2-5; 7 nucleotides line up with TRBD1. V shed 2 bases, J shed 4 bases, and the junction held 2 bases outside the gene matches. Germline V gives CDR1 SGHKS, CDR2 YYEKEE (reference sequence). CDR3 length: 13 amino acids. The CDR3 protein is CASSFGTVETQYF. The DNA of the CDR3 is TGTGCCAGCAGCTTCGGGACAGTAGAGACCCAGTACTTC. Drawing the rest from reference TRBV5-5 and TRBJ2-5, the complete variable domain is DAGVTQSPTHLIKTRGQQVTLRCSPISGHKSVSWYQQVLGQGPQFIFQYYEKEERGRGNFPDRFSARQFPNYSSELNVNALLLGDSALYLCASSFGTVETQYFGPGTRLLVL.

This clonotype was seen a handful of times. Here the CDR3 reads CSARDGSRGEQYF. CDR3 DNA: TGCAGTGCTAGAGATGGGAGTAGGGGCGAGCAGTACTTC. The chain links TRBV20-1 to TRBJ2-7; D may be TRBD1 or TRBD2 (5 bases each). V dropped 0 bases and J dropped 6 bases, with 12 bases sitting between them. This CDR3 has 13 amino acids. CDR1 is DFQATT, CDR2 SNEGSKA, per germline (reference sequence).

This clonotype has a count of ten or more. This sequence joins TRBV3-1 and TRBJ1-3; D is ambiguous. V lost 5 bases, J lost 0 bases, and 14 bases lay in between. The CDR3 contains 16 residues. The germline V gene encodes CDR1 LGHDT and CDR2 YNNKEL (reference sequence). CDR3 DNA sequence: TGTGCCAGCAGCTGGGGAGGTGGGCTCTCTGGAAACACCATATATTTT. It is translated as CASSWGGGLSGNTIYF.

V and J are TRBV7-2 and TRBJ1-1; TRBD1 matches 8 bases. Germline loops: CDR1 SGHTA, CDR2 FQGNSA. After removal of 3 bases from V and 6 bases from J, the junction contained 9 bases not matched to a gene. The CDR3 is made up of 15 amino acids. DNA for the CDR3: TGTGCCAGCAGCTTGAGGACAGGGAGGGGAGCTGAAGCTTTCTTT. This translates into CASSLRTGRGAEAFF.